A selection of T cell receptor beta chains follows, all from one sample in a study of blood T cell repertoires in COVID-19. The protocol was immunoSEQ multiplex PCR, while the TCRdb copy is restricted to in-frame clones and leaves out a portion. The sample includes approximately 300,000 clones, 85% to 95% of them seen just once. Source material: PBMCs or T cells enriched from blood (not recorded which). These receptors were collected from a woman aged 25 to 39 who had been exposed to COVID-19. CDR3s include the opening cysteine and the closing phenylalanine or tryptophan. Each record gives: J gene, V gene, clone size, D gene, CDR3 protein, CDR3 DNA. A D gene is named only where the DNA matches it firmly. Clone size is not always given. Where it is, it says once, few, many or a class for expanded clones.

>TRBJ1-2|TRBV7-8|.|.
CASSLAEGINYGYTF
TGTGCCAGCAGCTTAGCGGAGGGGATCAACTATGGCTACACCTTC
>TRBJ1-3|TRBV18|.|.
CASSPNIQGNSGNTIYF
TGTGCCAGCTCACCCAACATCCAGGGAAACTCGGGAAACACCATATATTTT
>TRBJ1-5|TRBV5-5|.|.
CASSLGGFAVQPQHF
TGTGCCAGCAGCTTGGGAGGGTTCGCGGTTCAGCCCCAGCATTTT
>TRBJ2-6|TRBV5-1|once|.
CASSLDGVGSGANVLTF
TGCGCCAGCAGCTTGGACGGGGTGGGCTCTGGGGCCAACGTCCTGACTTTC
>TRBJ2-7|TRBV6-2/TRBV6-3|.|TRBD1
CASSPIRRTGGFSYEQYF
TGTGCCAGCAGTCCCATTAGGAGGACAGGGGGCTTCTCCTACGAGCAGTACTTC
>TRBJ2-7|TRBV2|.|TRBD1
CASSQQGYEQYF
TGTGCCAGCAGCCAACAGGGGTACGAGCAGTACTTC
>TRBJ1-1|TRBV6-4|.|TRBD1
CASRDRGGTEAFF
TGTGCCAGCAGAGACAGGGGCGGCACTGAAGCTTTCTTT
>TRBJ2-3|TRBV15|.|.
CATSRGGVAQYF
TGTGCCACCAGCAGAGGGGGCGTGGCGCAGTATTTT
>TRBJ1-1|TRBV7-6|.|TRBD1
CASSPGTAMNTEAFF
TGTGCCAGCAGCCCCGGGACAGCAATGAACACTGAAGCTTTCTTT
>TRBJ1-2|TRBV15|.|.
CATSRDQTGSGYTF
TGTGCCACCAGCAGAGATCAAACAGGCTCTGGCTACACCTTC
>TRBJ1-2|TRBV29-1|few|TRBD1
CSVSTLGQGFNGYTF
TGCAGCGTATCTACCTTAGGACAGGGATTTAATGGCTACACCTTC
>TRBJ2-7|TRBV3-1/TRBV3-2|once|TRBD1
CASSRWTGGAEQYF
TGTGCCAGCAGCCGATGGACAGGGGGAGCCGAGCAGTACTTC
>TRBJ1-1|TRBV2|.|.
CASSEQGSTEAFF
TGTGCCAGCAGTGAGCAGGGGAGCACTGAAGCTTTCTTT
>TRBJ1-6|TRBV5-6|.|TRBD1
CASSPGQVLYNSPLHF
TGTGCCAGCAGCCCGGGACAGGTCCTGTATAATTCACCCCTCCACTTT
>TRBJ2-7|TRBV30|.|TRBD1
CAWRGQGFHEQYF
TGTGCCTGGAGGGGACAGGGGTTTCACGAGCAGTACTTC
>TRBJ1-6|TRBV2|.|TRBD1
CASSQQGARNSPLHF
TGTGCCAGCAGCCAACAGGGGGCGAGGAATTCACCCCTCCACTTT
>TRBJ1-1|TRBV19|.|.
CASSAIGTSGEEAFF
TGTGCCAGTAGTGCCATAGGGACTTCGGGGGAAGAAGCTTTCTTT
>TRBJ1-6|TRBV20-1|.|.
CSASKGANSPLHF
TGCAGTGCTAGTAAGGGAGCTAATTCACCCCTCCACTTT
>TRBJ1-3|TRBV7-9|.|.
CASSFAGVGNTIYF
TGTGCCAGCAGCTTTGCAGGGGTTGGAAACACCATATATTTT
>TRBJ2-5|TRBV7-9|.|.
CASSLIGRTEETQYF
TGTGCCAGCAGCTTAATAGGTAGGACAGAAGAGACCCAGTACTTC
>TRBJ1-5|TRBV7-8|.|.
CASSFPGSNQPQHF
TGTGCCAGCAGCTTCCCAGGTAGCAATCAGCCCCAGCATTTT
>TRBJ2-1|TRBV4-2|.|TRBD1
CASSQDLATGLSGEQFF
TGTGCCAGCAGCCAAGATTTGGCGACAGGGTTATCCGGTGAGCAGTTCTTC
>TRBJ2-1|TRBV7-2|.|TRBD2
CASSSAGLAGGNEQFF
TGTGCCAGCAGCTCCGCTGGGCTAGCGGGGGGCAATGAGCAGTTCTTC
>TRBJ2-3|TRBV9|.|.
CASSAEGGPSDTQYF
TGTGCCAGCAGCGCAGAGGGGGGGCCGTCAGATACGCAGTATTTT
>TRBJ1-2|TRBV19|.|.
CASSISDYGYTF
TGTGCCAGTAGTATATCAGACTATGGCTACACCTTC
>TRBJ1-2|TRBV4-3|.|.
CASSQYQGNYGYTF
TGCGCCAGCAGCCAATACCAGGGGAACTATGGCTACACCTTC
>TRBJ2-1|TRBV9|.|TRBD1
CASTPGQGFNEQFF
TGTGCCAGCACCCCGGGACAGGGTTTCAATGAGCAGTTCTTC
>TRBJ1-5|TRBV19|.|TRBD1
CASRTNRGHQPQHF
TGTGCCAGTAGGACAAACAGGGGTCATCAGCCCCAGCATTTT
>TRBJ1-4|TRBV11-2|.|.
CASSLYMGGNEKLFF
TGTGCCAGCAGCCTTTATATGGGGGGGAATGAAAAACTGTTTTTT
>TRBJ1-4|TRBV18|.|TRBD1
CASSPYGQGEKLFF
TGTGCCAGCTCACCATACGGACAGGGGGAAAAACTGTTTTTT
>TRBJ1-4|TRBV14|.|TRBD1
CASSPTDRAGEKLFF
TGTGCCAGCAGCCCGACGGACAGGGCCGGGGAAAAACTGTTTTTT
>TRBJ1-5|TRBV5-1|.|TRBD1
CASSQGTGNQPQHF
TGCGCCAGCAGCCAAGGGACAGGCAATCAGCCCCAGCATTTT
>TRBJ2-7|TRBV5-1|.|TRBD1
CASSRRLGQGYPYEQYF
TGCGCCAGCAGCCGACGCCTGGGACAGGGGTATCCCTACGAGCAGTACTTC
>TRBJ2-3|TRBV4-2|.|TRBD2
CASSQDRGTREGTDTQYF
TGTGCCAGCAGCCAAGATCGTGGGACTAGAGAAGGTACAGATACGCAGTATTTT
>TRBJ2-3|TRBV9|.|TRBD2
CASSVRDYTDTQYF
TGTGCCAGCAGCGTAAGGGACTACACAGATACGCAGTATTTT
>TRBJ1-2|TRBV9|.|.
CASSVALDRANYGYTF
TGTGCCAGCAGCGTAGCCCTAGACAGAGCTAACTATGGCTACACCTTC
>TRBJ1-6|TRBV10-3|.|.
CAIRGAGSSYNSPLHF
TGTGCCATCCGGGGGGCAGGGAGCTCCTATAATTCACCCCTCCACTTT